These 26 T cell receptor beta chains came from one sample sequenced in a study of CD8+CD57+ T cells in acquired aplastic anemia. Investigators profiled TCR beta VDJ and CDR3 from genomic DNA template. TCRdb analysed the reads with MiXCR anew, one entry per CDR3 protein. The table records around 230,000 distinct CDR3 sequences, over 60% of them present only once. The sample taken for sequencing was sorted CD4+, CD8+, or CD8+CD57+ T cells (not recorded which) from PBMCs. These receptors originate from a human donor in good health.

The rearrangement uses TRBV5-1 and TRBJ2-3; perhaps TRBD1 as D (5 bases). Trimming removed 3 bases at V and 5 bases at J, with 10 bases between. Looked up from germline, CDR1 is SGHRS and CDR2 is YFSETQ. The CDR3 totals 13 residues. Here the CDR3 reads CASSSAGRDTQYF. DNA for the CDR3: TGCGCCAGCAGCTCTGCAGGGCGAGATACGCAGTATTTT.

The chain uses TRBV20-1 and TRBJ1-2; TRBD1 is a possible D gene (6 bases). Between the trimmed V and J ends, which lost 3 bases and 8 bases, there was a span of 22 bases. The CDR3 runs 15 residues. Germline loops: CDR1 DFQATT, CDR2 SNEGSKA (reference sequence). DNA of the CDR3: TGCAGTGCTAGTCGTCCGCTCCGGGACATGGGCGGCTACACCTTC. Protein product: CSASRPLRDMGGYTF.

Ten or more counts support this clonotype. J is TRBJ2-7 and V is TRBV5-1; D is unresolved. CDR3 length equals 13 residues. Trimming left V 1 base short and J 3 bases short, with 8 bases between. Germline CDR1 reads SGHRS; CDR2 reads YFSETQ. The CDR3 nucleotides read TGCGCCAGCAGCTTGACCCAAAACTACGAGCAGTACTTC. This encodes CASSLTQNYEQYF.

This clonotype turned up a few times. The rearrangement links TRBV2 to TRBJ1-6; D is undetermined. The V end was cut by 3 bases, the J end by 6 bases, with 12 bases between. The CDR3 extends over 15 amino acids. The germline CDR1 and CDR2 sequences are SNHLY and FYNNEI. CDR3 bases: TGTGCCAGCAGTGAGGAAATGCTGGGTAATTCACCCCTCCACTTT. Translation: CASSEEMLGNSPLHF. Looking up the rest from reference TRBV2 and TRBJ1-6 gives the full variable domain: EPEVTQTPSHQVTQMGQEVILRCVPISNHLYFYWYRQILGQKVEFLVSFYNNEISEKSEIFDDQFSVERPDGSNFTLKIRSTKLEDSAMYFCASSEEMLGNSPLHFGNGTRLTVT.

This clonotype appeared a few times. The CDR3 loop reads CASTWVSGANVLTF. CDR3 nucleotide sequence: TGTGCCAGCACGTGGGTCTCTGGGGCCAACGTCCTGACTTTC. The rearrangement joins TRBV6-4 to TRBJ2-6; D unresolved. Trimming left V 7 bases short and J 0 bases short, with 7 bases between. This CDR3 contains 14 residues. The V gene's germline CDR1 is MRHNA and CDR2 SNTAGT.

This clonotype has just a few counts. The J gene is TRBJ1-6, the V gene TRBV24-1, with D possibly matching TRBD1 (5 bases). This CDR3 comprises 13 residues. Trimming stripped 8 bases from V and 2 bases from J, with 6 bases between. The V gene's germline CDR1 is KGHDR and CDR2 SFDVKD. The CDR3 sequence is CATMGPYNSPLHF. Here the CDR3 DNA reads TGTGCCACCATGGGACCCTATAATTCACCCCTCCACTTT.

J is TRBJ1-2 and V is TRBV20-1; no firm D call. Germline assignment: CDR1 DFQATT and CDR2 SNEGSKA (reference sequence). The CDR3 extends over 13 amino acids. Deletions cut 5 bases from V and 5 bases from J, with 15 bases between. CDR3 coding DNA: TGCAGTGCTGGGCGGGAGGGCGGGTATGGCTACACCTTC. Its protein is CSAGREGGYGYTF.

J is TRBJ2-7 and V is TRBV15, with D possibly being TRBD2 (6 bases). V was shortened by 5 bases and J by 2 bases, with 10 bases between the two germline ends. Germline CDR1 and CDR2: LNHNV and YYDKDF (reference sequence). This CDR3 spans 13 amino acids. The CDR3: CATSLSGAYEQYF. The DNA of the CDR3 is TGTGCCACCAGCTTGTCGGGAGCCTACGAGCAGTACTTC.

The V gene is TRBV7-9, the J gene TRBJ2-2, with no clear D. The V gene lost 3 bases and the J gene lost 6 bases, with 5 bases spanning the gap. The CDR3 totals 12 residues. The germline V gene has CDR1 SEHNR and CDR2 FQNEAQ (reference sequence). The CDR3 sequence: CASSLWPGELFF. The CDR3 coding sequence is TGTGCCAGCAGCTTGTGGCCCGGGGAGCTGTTTTTT.

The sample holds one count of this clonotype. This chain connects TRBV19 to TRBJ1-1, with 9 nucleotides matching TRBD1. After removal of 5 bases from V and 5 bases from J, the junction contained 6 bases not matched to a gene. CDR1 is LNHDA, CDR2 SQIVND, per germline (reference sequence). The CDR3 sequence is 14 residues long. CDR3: CASSDTGGRTEAFF. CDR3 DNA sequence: TGTGCCAGTAGTGATACAGGGGGCAGGACTGAAGCTTTCTTT.

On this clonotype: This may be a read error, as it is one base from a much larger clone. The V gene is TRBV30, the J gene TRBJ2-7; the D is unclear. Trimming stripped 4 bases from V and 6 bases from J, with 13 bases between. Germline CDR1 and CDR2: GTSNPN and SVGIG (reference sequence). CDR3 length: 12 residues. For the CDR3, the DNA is TGTGCCTGGACCATGTCCCCCTGCGAGCAGTACTTC. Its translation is CAWTMSPCEQYF.

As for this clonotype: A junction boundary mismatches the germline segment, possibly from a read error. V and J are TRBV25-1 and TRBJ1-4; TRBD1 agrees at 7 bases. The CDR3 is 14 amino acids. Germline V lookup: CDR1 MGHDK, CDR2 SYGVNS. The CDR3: CARQGGRANEKLFF. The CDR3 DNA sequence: TGCGCCCGACAGGGAGGTCGAGCTAATGAAAAACTGTTTTTT.

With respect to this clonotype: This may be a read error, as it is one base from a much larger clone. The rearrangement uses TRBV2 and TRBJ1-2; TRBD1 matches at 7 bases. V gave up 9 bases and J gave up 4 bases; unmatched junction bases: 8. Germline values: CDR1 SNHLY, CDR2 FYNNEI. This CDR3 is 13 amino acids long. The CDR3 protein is CARKGQRLYGYTF. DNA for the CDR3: TGTGCCAGGAAGGGACAGAGGCTCTATGGCTACACCTTC.

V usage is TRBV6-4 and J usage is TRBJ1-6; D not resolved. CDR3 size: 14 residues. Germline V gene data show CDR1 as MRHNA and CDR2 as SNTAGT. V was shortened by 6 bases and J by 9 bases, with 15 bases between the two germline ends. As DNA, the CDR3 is TGTGCCAGCAGCCCCAGCGGTTCGGTTTCACCCCTCCACTTT. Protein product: CASSPSGSVSPLHF.

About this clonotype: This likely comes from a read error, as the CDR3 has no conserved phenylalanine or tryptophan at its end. The CDR3 sequence: CAISISSYHEQYL. The DNA of the CDR3 is TGTGCCATCAGCATTTCTAGCTACCACGAGCAGTACCTC. The V and J genes are TRBV10-3 and TRBJ2-7; a possible D gene is TRBD2 (5 bases). Germline loops: CDR1 ENHRY, CDR2 SYGVKD. The CDR3 is 13 residues long. Trimming cost V 6 bases and J 5 bases, with 14 bases left between them.

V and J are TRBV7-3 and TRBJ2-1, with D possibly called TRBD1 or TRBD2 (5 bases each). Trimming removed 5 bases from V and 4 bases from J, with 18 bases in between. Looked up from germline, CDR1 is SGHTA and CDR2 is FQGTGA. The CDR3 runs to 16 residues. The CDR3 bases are TGTGCCAGCAGCGCCTACCCCGGGACGGAGTACAATGAGCAGTTCTTC. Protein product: CASSAYPGTEYNEQFF. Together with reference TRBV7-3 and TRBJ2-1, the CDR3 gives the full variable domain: GAGVSQTPSNKVTEKGKYVELRCDPISGHTALYWYRQSLGQGPEFLIYFQGTGAADDSGLPNDRFFAVRPEGSVSTLKIQRTERGDSAVYLCASSAYPGTEYNEQFFGPGTRLTVL.

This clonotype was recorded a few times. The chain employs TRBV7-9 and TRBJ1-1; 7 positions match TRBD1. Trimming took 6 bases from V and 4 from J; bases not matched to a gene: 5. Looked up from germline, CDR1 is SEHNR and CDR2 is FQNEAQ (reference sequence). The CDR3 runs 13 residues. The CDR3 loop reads CASRRSGGTEAFF. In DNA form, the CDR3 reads TGTGCCAGCAGGCGGTCAGGGGGCACTGAAGCTTTCTTT. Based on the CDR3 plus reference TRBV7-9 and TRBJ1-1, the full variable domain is DTGVSQNPRHKITKRGQNVTFRCDPISEHNRLYWYRQTLGQGPEFLTYFQNEAQLEKSRLLSDRFSAERPKGSFSTLEIQRTEQGDSAMYLCASRRSGGTEAFFGQGTRLTVV.

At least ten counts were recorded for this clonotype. The CDR3 region has the DNA TGTGCCAGCAGCCCTCAATGGGGGCCGGAGACCCAGTACTTC. Translating it yields CASSPQWGPETQYF. The chain couples TRBV3-1 to TRBJ2-5; possibly TRBD1 for D (6 bases). Germline V lookup: CDR1 LGHDT, CDR2 YNNKEL (reference sequence). CDR3 length equals 14 residues. Trimming pared 4 bases from V and 5 bases from J, leaving 14 bases between.

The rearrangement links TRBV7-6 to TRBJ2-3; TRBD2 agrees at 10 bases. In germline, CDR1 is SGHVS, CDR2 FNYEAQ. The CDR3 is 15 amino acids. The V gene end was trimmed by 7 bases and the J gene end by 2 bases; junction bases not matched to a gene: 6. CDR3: CASTLLAGPTDTQYF. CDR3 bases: TGTGCCAGCACCCTACTAGCGGGGCCCACAGATACGCAGTATTTT.

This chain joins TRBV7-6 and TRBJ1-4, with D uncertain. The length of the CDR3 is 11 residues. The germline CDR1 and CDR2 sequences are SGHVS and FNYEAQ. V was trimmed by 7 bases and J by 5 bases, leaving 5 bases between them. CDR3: CASTLNEKLFF. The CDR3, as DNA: TGTGCCAGCACCCTCAATGAAAAACTGTTTTTT.

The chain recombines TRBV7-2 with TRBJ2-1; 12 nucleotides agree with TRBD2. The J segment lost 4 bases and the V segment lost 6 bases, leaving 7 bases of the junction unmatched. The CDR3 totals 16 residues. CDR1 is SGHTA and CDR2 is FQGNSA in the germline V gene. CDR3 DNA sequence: TGTGCCAGCAGACCGAGACTAGCGGGGGCTTACAATGAGCAGTTCTTC. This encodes CASRPRLAGAYNEQFF.

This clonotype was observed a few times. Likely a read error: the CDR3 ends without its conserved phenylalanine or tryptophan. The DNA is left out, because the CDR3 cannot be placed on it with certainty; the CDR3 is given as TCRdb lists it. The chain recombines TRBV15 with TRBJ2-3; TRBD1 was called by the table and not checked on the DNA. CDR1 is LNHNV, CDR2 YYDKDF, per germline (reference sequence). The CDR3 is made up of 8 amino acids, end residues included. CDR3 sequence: CATSIIDR.

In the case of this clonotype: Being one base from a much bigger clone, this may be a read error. The chain's CDR3 is CAGSLFGGTEAFF. The CDR3 DNA reads TGTGCCGGCAGCTTGTTCGGGGGCACTGAAGCTTTCTTT. The chain recombines TRBV7-2 with TRBJ1-1; D perhaps matches TRBD1 (5 bases). The CDR3 has 13 amino acids. The V gene's germline CDR1 is SGHTA and CDR2 FQGNSA.

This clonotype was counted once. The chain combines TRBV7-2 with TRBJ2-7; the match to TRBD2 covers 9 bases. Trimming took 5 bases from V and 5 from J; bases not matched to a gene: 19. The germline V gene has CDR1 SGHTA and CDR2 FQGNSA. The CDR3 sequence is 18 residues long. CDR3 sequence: CASSPPAEREEVRDEQYF. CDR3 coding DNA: TGTGCCAGCAGCCCCCCCGCCGAGCGGGAGGAGGTGCGGGACGAGCAGTACTTC.

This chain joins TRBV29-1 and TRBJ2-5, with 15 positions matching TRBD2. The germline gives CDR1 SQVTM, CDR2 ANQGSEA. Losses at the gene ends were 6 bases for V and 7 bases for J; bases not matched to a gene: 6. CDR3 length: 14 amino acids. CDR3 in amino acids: CSVGGLAGGGTQYF. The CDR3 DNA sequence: TGCAGCGTGGGGGGACTAGCGGGGGGTGGGACCCAGTACTTC.

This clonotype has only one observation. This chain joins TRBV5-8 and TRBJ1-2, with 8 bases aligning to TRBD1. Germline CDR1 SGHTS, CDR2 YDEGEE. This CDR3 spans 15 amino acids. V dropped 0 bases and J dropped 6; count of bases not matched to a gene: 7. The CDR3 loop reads CASSLGLQGADGYTF. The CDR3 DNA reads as TGTGCCAGCAGCTTGGGCCTTCAGGGGGCCGATGGCTACACCTTC.